This record covers a single T cell receptor (beta chain). Its specificity is unknown. This sample stems from a study of OX40 agonist ivuxolimab in advanced cancers. Study background: Allowance was made for prior anti-PD-1, anti-PD-L1 or anti-CTLA-4 therapy, and approximately 41% had some. Overall study results and limits: Researchers report that CD8+ T cells had, on average, more expanded clones than CD4+.

Sequenced by immunoSEQ multiplex PCR; TCRdb stores in-frame clones only, minus some. The data show about 24,000 clones, with 75% to 90% seen just once and roughly 17% held by the top ten. The CDR3 covers 15 residues. Deletions cut 0 bases from V and 4 bases from J, with 13 bases between. CDR1 SGHTA and CDR2 FQGNSA come from the germline V gene. The sequencing used CD4+ or CD8+ T cells sorted from blood, collected in a trial of the OX40 agonist ivuxolimab. This clonotype was sampled from an adult with an advanced solid tumor such as melanoma, head and neck, liver or kidney cancer. The chain couples TRBV7-2 to TRBJ2-7; the D gene could be TRBD1 or TRBD2 (5 bases each). CDR3 in DNA: TGTGCCAGCAGCTTAGCGTGGCAGGGAGCGTACGAGCAGTACTTC. This encodes CASSLAWQGAYEQYF.